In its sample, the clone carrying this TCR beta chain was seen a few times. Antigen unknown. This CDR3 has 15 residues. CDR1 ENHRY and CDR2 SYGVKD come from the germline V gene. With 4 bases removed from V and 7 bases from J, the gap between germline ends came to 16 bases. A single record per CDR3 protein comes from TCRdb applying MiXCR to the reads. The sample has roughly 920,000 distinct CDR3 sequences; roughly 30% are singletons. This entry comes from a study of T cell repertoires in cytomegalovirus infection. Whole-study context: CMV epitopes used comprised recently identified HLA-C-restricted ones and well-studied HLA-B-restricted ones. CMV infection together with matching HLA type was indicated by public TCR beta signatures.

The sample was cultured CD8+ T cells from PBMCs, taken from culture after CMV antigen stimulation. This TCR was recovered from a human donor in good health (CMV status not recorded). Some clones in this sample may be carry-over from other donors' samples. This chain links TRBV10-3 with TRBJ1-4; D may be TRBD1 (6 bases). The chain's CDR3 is CAISGKRGDTEKLFF. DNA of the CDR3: TGTGCCATCAGTGGGAAAAGGGGGGACACTGAAAAACTGTTTTTT.